This T cell receptor beta chain was identified during a study of blood T cell repertoires in COVID-19. Background on the study: PBMCs, B-cell-depleted T cells, or T cells were the source of the cDNA or gDNA that made up the material.

The CDR3 contains 12 residues. The germline CDR1 and CDR2 sequences are MDHEN and SYDVKM. To note about this clone: Germline is not matched at one junction end, which may reflect a read error.

Sequenced by immunoSEQ multiplex PCR; TCRdb stores in-frame clones only, minus some. This table has about 210,000 clones, more than 75% appearing once. Sequencing was done on a sample of peripheral blood. This clonotype was sampled from a woman in her 70s with COVID-19, enrolled during active disease. The chain recombines TRBV28 with TRBJ1-3, with 7 bases identical to TRBD1. CDR3 in DNA: TGTGCCAGCACTCTGTCCGGGACAGCCATGGTATTT. It yields the protein CASTLSGTAMVF.